This T cell receptor beta chain was obtained from a study of blood T cell repertoires in COVID-19. This clone was found once. Germline V lookup: CDR1 WNHNN, CDR2 SYGVQD (reference sequence). V gave up 6 bases and J gave up 5 bases; unmatched junction bases: 6. The CDR3 runs to 15 residues. Source study methods: It was from reference gene primer amplification that nucleated cell counts were estimated. The protocol was immunoSEQ multiplex PCR, while the TCRdb copy is restricted to in-frame clones and leaves out a portion. The V and J calls and the clone size are those of that table, but D and trimming were determined from the DNA. The data contain 70,000 to 75,000 clones, 70% to 85% of them singletons.

The sequencing input was peripheral blood. This chain joins TRBV10-1 and TRBJ2-3, with TRBD2 identical over 12 bases. The clonotype comes from a woman aged 60-70 years with acute or convalescent COVID-19. The CDR3 loop reads CASSELAGGEDTQYF. CDR3 DNA: TGCGCCAGCAGCGAACTAGCGGGAGGCGAAGATACGCAGTATTTT.